Presented here are 12 T cell receptor beta chains from one specimen sequenced in a study of long-term antiretroviral therapy in people with HIV. Survey level was the resolution at which the v3.0 immunoSEQ assay ran. Assay used: immunoSEQ multiplex PCR; TCRdb lists only in-frame clones, some missing. Of about 16,000 clones listed, about three quarters are singletons. Sequencing was performed on unsorted PBMCs, taken 2.1 years after starting antiretroviral therapy. Receptors originate from a man in his forties with HIV.

This clone turned up a few times. The V gene is TRBV5-5, the J gene TRBJ1-1; D ambiguous. The germline gives CDR1 SGHKS, CDR2 YYEKEE (reference sequence). Trimming removed 0 bases at V and 1 base at J, with 10 bases between. The CDR3 length is 15 residues. The CDR3 reads CASSLAASPNTEAFF. DNA of the CDR3: TGTGCCAGCAGCTTGGCCGCGTCACCGAACACTGAAGCTTTCTTT.

This clone was counted a single time. The CDR3 nucleotides are TGCGCCAGCAGCTTAGGGACGACTCCCTACGAGCAGTACTTC. It translates to CASSLGTTPYEQYF. The V gene is TRBV5-1, the J gene TRBJ2-7, with D possibly called TRBD1 or TRBD2 (5 bases each). Germline V gives CDR1 SGHRS, CDR2 YFSETQ. Trimming pared 2 bases from V and 2 bases from J, leaving 11 bases between. The CDR3 runs to 14 residues. The whole variable domain, filled in from reference TRBV5-1 and TRBJ2-7, reads KAGVTQTPRYLIKTRGQQVTLSCSPISGHRSVSWYQQTPGQGLQFLFEYFSETQRNKGNFPGRFSGRQFSNSRSEMNVSTLELGDSALYLCASSLGTTPYEQYFGPGTRLTVT.

V is TRBV4-1 and J is TRBJ2-7; weak D call: TRBD2 (6 bases). CDR1 is MGHRA and CDR2 is YSYEKL in the germline V gene. Deletions cut 1 base from V and 7 bases from J, with 11 bases between. CDR3 length equals 13 residues. The CDR3 here is CASSQVAGGEQYF. DNA of the CDR3: TGCGCCAGCAGCCAAGTGGCTGGGGGGGAGCAGTACTTC.

V and J are TRBV9 and TRBJ2-3; D gene ambiguous. This CDR3 is 11 amino acids long. Per the germline V gene, CDR1 is SGDLS and CDR2 is YYNGEE. V lost 0 bases and J lost 8, with 4 bases in between. CDR3 in amino acids: CASSVGPTQYF. The CDR3 DNA sequence: TGTGCCAGCAGCGTAGGCCCTACGCAGTATTTT.

The V call is TRBV29-1, the J call TRBJ2-7; D remains unclear. V was clipped by 4 bases and J by 3 bases, with 19 bases between them. The CDR3 has 15 residues. Germline values: CDR1 SQVTM, CDR2 ANQGSEA. CDR3 region: CSVVLGFEWDYEQYF. The CDR3 DNA is TGCAGCGTTGTCCTCGGGTTCGAGTGGGACTACGAGCAGTACTTC.

V gene TRBV6-1 combines with J gene TRBJ2-1; D unresolved. The CDR3 has 14 residues. The V gene's germline CDR1 is MNHNS and CDR2 SASEGT. Trimming took 2 bases from V and 4 from J, leaving 9 bases between them. The CDR3 here is CASSEMGQYNEQFF. CDR3 in DNA: TGTGCCAGCAGTGAAATGGGTCAGTACAATGAGCAGTTCTTC.

This chain links TRBV18 with TRBJ2-7; D is unclear. This CDR3 is built from 10 residues. Per germline, CDR1 KGHSH and CDR2 LQKENI. V was clipped by 5 bases and J by 11 bases, with 10 bases between them. CDR3 nucleotide sequence: TGTGCCAGCTCATCGCGAGAGGAGTACTTC. It specifies CASSSREEYF. Full variable domain (rest looked up from reference TRBV18 and TRBJ2-7): NAGVMQNPRHLVRRRGQEARLRCSPMKGHSHVYWYRQLPEEGLKFMVYLQKENIIDESGMPKERFSAEFPKEGPSILRIQQVVRGDSAAYFCASSSREEYFGPGTRLTVT.

The genes are TRBV28 and TRBJ2-7; TRBD1 is a possible D gene (5 bases). The CDR3 length is 12 residues. The ends were cut back, 7 bases at V and 4 bases at J, with 11 bases in the middle. CDR1 MDHEN and CDR2 SYDVKM come from the germline V gene. The CDR3 protein is CASTEDRYEQYF. CDR3 DNA sequence: TGTGCCAGCACCGAAGACAGATACGAGCAGTACTTC.

This sequence joins TRBV11-2 and TRBJ1-2, with 7 bases identical to TRBD1. The V gene end was trimmed by 0 bases and the J gene end by 2 bases; junction bases not matched to a gene: 6. Germline V gene data show CDR1 as SGHAT and CDR2 as FQNNGV. The CDR3 has 16 amino acids. The CDR3 DNA sequence: TGTGCCAGCAGCTTAGATAGGGGGACAGCGAACTATGGCTACACCTTC. This translates into CASSLDRGTANYGYTF.

The chain combines TRBV6-1 with TRBJ2-7; 7 bases are a match to TRBD1. This CDR3 has 15 amino acids. Germline assignment: CDR1 MNHNS and CDR2 SASEGT. Losses at the gene ends were 5 bases for V and 0 bases for J; bases not matched to a gene: 7. CDR3 sequence reads: CASSPRQGFSYEQYF. CDR3 nucleotides: TGTGCCAGCAGTCCACGACAGGGATTCTCCTACGAGCAGTACTTC.

The CDR3 DNA is TGCGCCAGCAGAGTTGAATCCTGGGGGACAGGGGGCTACGAGCAGTACTTC. Its translation: CASRVESWGTGGYEQYF. This chain connects TRBV5-1 to TRBJ2-7; 11 bases are shared with TRBD1. Germline V gene sequence: CDR1 SGHRS, CDR2 YFSETQ. The trim removed 5 bases at V and 3 bases at J, leaving 13 bases unmatched. There are 17 residues in the CDR3.

V and J are TRBV5-1 and TRBJ1-2; D gene unclear. This CDR3 spans 14 amino acids. The ends were cut back, 0 bases at V and 4 bases at J, with 10 bases in the middle. Per the germline V gene, CDR1 is SGHRS and CDR2 is YFSETQ. This CDR3 is CASSLEAVGYGYTF. The CDR3 nucleotides read TGCGCCAGCAGCTTGGAGGCAGTAGGCTATGGCTACACCTTC.